This passage covers 15 T cell receptor beta chains from one sample sequenced in a study of blood T cell repertoires in COVID-19 (dated by TCRdb to 2020 to 2022). The method was the immunoSEQ multiplex PCR assay. TCRdb's version of the immuneACCESS table is confined to in-frame rearrangements and falls short of the full clone set. An unresolved V gene accounts for under half of the shortfall where checked; the remainder is of unknown origin. The sample table shows approximately 250,000 clones, and approximately 80% are seen once. Of the sample, roughly 7.4% falls within the top ten clones. Sequenced input: peripheral blood. Source of these receptors: a woman aged 50 to 60 with acute or convalescent COVID-19.

The rearrangement joins TRBV7-2 to TRBJ2-3, with a tentative D call TRBD2 (5 bases). In germline, CDR1 is SGHTA, CDR2 FQGNSA. There are 18 residues in the CDR3. The V end was cut by 5 bases, the J end by 5 bases, with 26 bases between. This CDR3 reads CASSTSPTTAFGGDTQYF. The DNA for the CDR3 is TGTGCCAGCAGCACCTCCCCCACGACGGCCTTTGGAGGAGATACGCAGTATTTT. The full variable domain, completed using reference TRBV7-2 and TRBJ2-3, is GAGVSQSPSNKVTEKGKDVELRCDPISGHTALYWYRQSLGQGLEFLIYFQGNSAPDKSGLPSDRFSAERTGGSVSTLTIQRTQQEDSAVYLCASSTSPTTAFGGDTQYFGPGTRLTVL.

This chain links TRBV3-1 (or the pseudogene TRBV3-2) with TRBJ1-1; possible D gene TRBD1, 5 bases. Trimming removed 0 bases at V and 3 bases at J, with 14 bases between. CDR3 length equals 16 residues. The germline V gene has CDR1 LGHDT and CDR2 YNNKEL (reference sequence). This CDR3 is CASSQDLTEGYTEAFF. DNA for the CDR3: TGTGCCAGCAGCCAAGATTTAACGGAGGGGTACACTGAAGCTTTCTTT.

V gene TRBV9 combines with J gene TRBJ2-2; 8 bases align to TRBD2. V dropped 5 bases and J dropped 0; count of bases not matched to a gene: 3. Germline-derived CDR1 and CDR2 are SGDLS and YYNGEE. The CDR3 contains 15 residues. CDR3 sequence: CASSEGLANTGELFF. CDR3 DNA: TGTGCCAGCAGTGAGGGACTAGCGAACACCGGGGAGCTGTTTTTT.

The chain carries TRBV5-8 and TRBJ1-3, with D perhaps TRBD1 (5 bases). Trimming cost V 0 bases and J 9 bases, with 19 bases left between them. In germline, CDR1 is SGHTS, CDR2 YDEGEE. The CDR3 covers 16 residues. The DNA for the CDR3 is TGTGCCAGCAGCTTGGGCTGGGGTACTACCGGGGGCACCATATATTTT. Translated, it gives CASSLGWGTTGGTIYF.

The chain couples TRBV5-1 to TRBJ1-2, with TRBD1 matching 7 bases. The CDR3 loop spans 13 amino acids. V shed 4 bases, J shed 4 bases, and the junction held 4 bases outside the gene matches. CDR1 SGHRS and CDR2 YFSETQ come from the germline V gene. CDR3 amino acids: CASSQDRAYGYTF. CDR3 sequence (DNA): TGCGCCAGCAGCCAAGACAGGGCCTATGGCTACACCTTC.

The J gene is TRBJ1-5, the V gene TRBV10-3, with D perhaps matching TRBD1 (5 bases). This CDR3 region has 13 residues. V gave up 8 bases and J gave up 0 bases, with 8 bases separating them. From germline, CDR1 is ENHRY and CDR2 SYGVKD. CDR3 in DNA: TGTGCCATCCAGGGCGATAGCAATCAGCCCCAGCATTTT. This sequence encodes CAIQGDSNQPQHF.

The V gene is TRBV18, the J gene TRBJ1-5; TRBD1 is a possible D gene (5 bases). The germline V gene encodes CDR1 KGHSH and CDR2 LQKENI. This CDR3 is 14 amino acids long. V gave up 6 bases and J gave up 0 bases, with 9 bases separating them. The DNA for the CDR3 is TGTGCCAGCTCGCCGACAGATAGCAATCAGCCCCAGCATTTT. Translated, it gives CASSPTDSNQPQHF.

A note on this clone: One end of the junction does not line up with germline, which may come from a read error. The chain recombines TRBV6-1 with TRBJ2-3, with TRBD2 identical over 9 bases. The CDR3 totals 14 residues. Germline loops: CDR1 MNHNS, CDR2 SASEGT. The CDR3 loop is CASREGLASDTQYF. The CDR3 DNA sequence: TGTGCCAGCAGGGAAGGACTAGCGTCAGATACGCAGTATTTT.

The chain combines TRBV27 with TRBJ1-1; 9 nucleotides match TRBD1. The J segment lost 7 bases and the V segment lost 2 bases, leaving 2 bases of the junction unmatched. The CDR3 spans 13 residues. Per germline, CDR1 MNHEY and CDR2 SMNVEV (reference sequence). CDR3 nucleotide sequence: TGTGCCAGCAGTTTAGGGACAGGGAGTGAAGCTTTCTTT. Residues: CASSLGTGSEAFF.

The CDR3 DNA is TGTGCCACCAGTGATCGGGGAGCGGGGTGGGCCGGGGAGCTGTTTTTT. It yields the protein CATSDRGAGWAGELFF. V is TRBV24-1 and J is TRBJ2-2; 7 bases line up with TRBD2. CDR1 and CDR2 (germline): KGHDR, SFDVKD. Losses at the gene ends were 3 bases for V and 6 bases for J; bases not matched to a gene: 9. There are 16 residues in the CDR3.

The rearrangement links TRBV19 to TRBJ2-3, with 11 nucleotides matching TRBD2. The CDR3 extends over 15 amino acids. The germline V gene encodes CDR1 LNHDA and CDR2 SQIVND (reference sequence). Trimming took 3 bases from V and 1 from J; bases not matched to a gene: 0. Here the CDR3 reads CASSISGGGTDTQYF. CDR3 sequence (DNA): TGTGCCAGTAGTATTAGCGGGGGGGGCACAGATACGCAGTATTTT.

The chain combines TRBV6-5 with TRBJ2-5; the D is unclear. V gave up 6 bases and J gave up 2 bases, with 10 bases separating them. This CDR3 has 13 amino acids. Germline V gene sequence: CDR1 MNHEY, CDR2 SVGAGI. The CDR3 nucleotides are TGTGCCAGCAGGAAACAGCTACAAGAGACCCAGTACTTC. It translates to CASRKQLQETQYF.

In its sample, this clone was seen a few times. This chain links TRBV2 with TRBJ1-5; a weak D match, TRBD1 (5 bases). V was cut by 1 base and J by 2 bases, with 12 bases left in between. This CDR3 comprises 16 residues. Germline V lookup: CDR1 SNHLY, CDR2 FYNNEI. The CDR3 protein is CASSEEGRERNQPQHF. DNA for the CDR3: TGTGCCAGCAGTGAAGAGGGCAGGGAACGCAATCAGCCCCAGCATTTT.

The chain recombines TRBV15 with TRBJ1-5, with 7 positions matching TRBD1. V dropped 5 bases and J dropped 6; count of bases not matched to a gene: 7. Germline V gene sequence: CDR1 LNHNV, CDR2 YYDKDF (reference sequence). This CDR3 has 14 amino acids. DNA of the CDR3: TGTGCCACCAGCCGTCCCACAGGGGCTCAGCCCCAGCATTTT. This sequence encodes CATSRPTGAQPQHF.

The chain is built from TRBV5-1 and TRBJ1-3, with 10 bases lining up with TRBD1. The V gene's germline CDR1 is SGHRS and CDR2 YFSETQ. V gave up 4 bases and J gave up 4 bases; unmatched junction bases: 11. The CDR3 totals 17 residues. The CDR3 spells CASSQYGQGDYGNTIYF. The CDR3 bases are TGCGCCAGCAGCCAATACGGACAGGGGGACTACGGAAACACCATATATTTT.